This T cell receptor beta chain derives from a study of technical replicates of blood from several donors. Assay: immunoSEQ multiplex PCR; the TCRdb copy retains only in-frame clones and omits some. The repertoire includes tens of thousands of clones, 90% to 95% of them detected once, and 4.7% sits in the top ten. CDR1 is SEHNR and CDR2 is FQNEAQ in the germline V gene (reference sequence). This CDR3 comprises 15 residues. V shed 1 base and J shed 1 base, with 7 bases lying between them. The V and J genes are TRBV7-9 and TRBJ2-2; no firm D call. The sequence was obtained from a human donor in good health. Some clones in this sample may be carry-over from other donors' samples. The sequencing sample was made of PBMCs. The CDR3 DNA reads TGTGCCAGCAGCTTAGTCTTGTTGAACACCGGGGAGCTGTTTTTT. Its protein product is CASSLVLLNTGELFF.